These 25 T cell receptor beta chains were sequenced from one sample in a study of blood T cell repertoires in COVID-19. Data came from immunoSEQ multiplex PCR; TCRdb stores just in-frame clones and leaves some out. The sample contains about 670,000 clones, more than 80% of which appear only once. Input material: peripheral blood. The source is a woman younger than 30 with acute or convalescent COVID-19.

V and J are TRBV11-3 and TRBJ2-2, with a possible D match to TRBD1 (6 bases). Germline CDR1 is SGHNT and CDR2 is YENEEA. The V end lost 1 base, the J end lost 1 base, and 22 bases lay between the germline ends. The CDR3 spans 20 residues. The CDR3: CASSLGRGRGPEENTGELFF. The DNA for the CDR3 is TGTGCCAGCAGCTTAGGCAGGGGAAGGGGACCGGAGGAGAACACCGGGGAGCTGTTTTTT.

This clone is a singleton in its sample. The CDR3 protein is CASSLSRDRGGYTF. The CDR3 bases are TGTGCCAGCAGTTTATCGAGGGACAGAGGTGGCTACACCTTC. V gene TRBV27 combines with J gene TRBJ1-2, with 7 bases fitting TRBD1. The CDR3 is made up of 14 amino acids. J lost 7 bases, V lost 0 bases, and 5 bases had no gene match. Germline lookup yields CDR1 MNHEY and CDR2 SMNVEV (reference sequence).

This clone was detected only once. The V and J genes are TRBV10-2 and TRBJ1-2; D gene ambiguous. V was trimmed by 6 bases and J by 7 bases, leaving 27 bases between them. Germline V CDR1 and CDR2: WSHSY, SAAADI. The CDR3 totals 17 residues. CDR3 sequence (DNA): TGCGCCAGCAGAAGAATGCGAACCGCGCGGGTGATGTTTGGCTACACCTTC. This codes for CASRRMRTARVMFGYTF.

Here the CDR3 reads CASRPGQSYNSPLHF. The DNA for the CDR3 is TGTGCCAGCAGACCAGGACAGTCCTATAATTCACCCCTCCACTTT. The rearrangement joins TRBV7-9 to TRBJ1-6, with D possibly being TRBD1 (6 bases). Germline loops: CDR1 SEHNR, CDR2 FQNEAQ (reference sequence). The V and J ends lost 6 bases and 1 base respectively, with 10 bases between them. The CDR3 has 15 amino acids.

The count of this clone is one. This chain links TRBV5-1 with TRBJ2-1; 15 bases fit TRBD2. The CDR3 sequence is 18 residues long. Germline trimming cut 4 bases from V and 2 bases from J; bases unmatched to any gene: 7. Germline V gene lookup returns CDR1 SGHRS and CDR2 YFSETQ. The CDR3 region has the DNA TGCGCCAGCAGCCAGGGACTAGCGGGGGGCCTGACCTACAATGAGCAGTTCTTC. Translating it yields CASSQGLAGGLTYNEQFF. Together with reference TRBV5-1 and TRBJ2-1, the CDR3 gives the full variable domain: KAGVTQTPRYLIKTRGQQVTLSCSPISGHRSVSWYQQTPGQGLQFLFEYFSETQRNKGNFPGRFSGRQFSNSRSEMNVSTLELGDSALYLCASSQGLAGGLTYNEQFFGPGTRLTVL.

The V call is TRBV9, the J call TRBJ1-6; tentative D call: TRBD1 (6 bases). The germline V and J ends were trimmed by 7 bases and 7 bases, with 15 bases remaining between them. Germline lookup yields CDR1 SGDLS and CDR2 YYNGEE. This CDR3 is built from 14 residues. The CDR3 nucleotides read TGTGCCAGCGCTACAGGGCTGGGCAATTCACCCCTCCACTTT. Translating gives CASATGLGNSPLHF.

CDR3 nucleotide sequence: TGTGCCAGTAGTAGGGACCTGAGGGGGAGTGATGAAAAACTGTTTTTT. Its protein is CASSRDLRGSDEKLFF. The chain joins TRBV19 to TRBJ1-4, with D maybe TRBD1 (6 bases). With 4 bases removed from V and 6 bases from J, the gap between germline ends came to 18 bases. CDR3 length equals 16 residues. Germline lookup yields CDR1 LNHDA and CDR2 SQIVND (reference sequence).

The rearrangement uses TRBV19 and TRBJ1-4, with a possible D match to TRBD1 (5 bases). Trimming removed 3 bases from V and 7 bases from J, with 6 bases in between. The CDR3 is 12 residues long. CDR1 LNHDA and CDR2 SQIVND come from the germline V gene (reference sequence). The CDR3 loop is CASSMGGEKLFF. Written as DNA, the CDR3 is TGTGCCAGTAGTATGGGGGGTGAAAAACTGTTTTTT.

The chain links TRBV10-1 to TRBJ2-6; D not resolved. The germline gives CDR1 WNHNN, CDR2 SYGVQD (reference sequence). Between the trimmed V and J ends, which lost 7 bases and 0 bases, there was a span of 7 bases. The CDR3 length is 14 residues. DNA of the CDR3: TGCGCCAGCATCCCCCTCTCTGGGGCCAACGTCCTGACTTTC. Protein product: CASIPLSGANVLTF.

The chain employs TRBV7-2 and TRBJ2-7; TRBD2 aligns across 11 bases. V dropped 5 bases and J dropped 0; count of bases not matched to a gene: 15. Germline V gene data show CDR1 as SGHTA and CDR2 as FQGNSA. The CDR3 runs 19 residues. CDR3 region: CASSTLAGGHLRTSYEQYF. In nucleotides, the CDR3 is TGTGCCAGCAGCACGTTAGCGGGGGGGCACTTAAGGACCTCCTACGAGCAGTACTTC.

This chain connects TRBV2 to TRBJ2-2, with D perhaps matching TRBD2 (5 bases). CDR1 is SNHLY and CDR2 is FYNNEI in the germline V gene. This CDR3 is built from 14 residues. The ends were cut back, 6 bases at V and 5 bases at J, with 13 bases in the middle. The CDR3: CASRGLRGTGELFF. As DNA, the CDR3 is TGTGCCAGCAGGGGTCTCCGAGGGACCGGGGAGCTGTTTTTT.

The chain uses TRBV15 and TRBJ1-2; D unresolved. The V gene's germline CDR1 is LNHNV and CDR2 YYDKDF (reference sequence). V was cut by 0 bases and J by 4 bases, with 15 bases left in between. The CDR3 contains 16 residues. CDR3 DNA sequence: TGTGCCACCAGCAGAGATCTCCTACTGTCCCTCTATGGCTACACCTTC. Amino acid sequence: CATSRDLLLSLYGYTF.

CDR3 region: CASSYQGQANRYNEQFF. CDR3 sequence (DNA): TGCGCCAGCAGCTACCAGGGACAGGCCAATCGCTACAATGAGCAGTTCTTC. The chain combines TRBV5-1 with TRBJ2-1; the match to TRBD1 covers 8 bases. J gave up 3 bases and V 3 bases, and 11 bases lay outside the gene matches. Per germline, CDR1 SGHRS and CDR2 YFSETQ. This CDR3 is 17 amino acids long.

In regard to this clone: Other DNA sequences in this specimen translate into the identical CDR3. The gene calls are TRBV7-2 and TRBJ1-4; tentatively, D is TRBD1 (5 bases). CDR1 SGHTA and CDR2 FQGNSA come from the germline V gene. Trimming stripped 2 bases from V and 5 bases from J, with 9 bases between. The CDR3 extends over 14 amino acids. CDR3 nucleotides: TGTGCCAGCAGCTTATTGGGACTGAATGAAAAACTGTTTTTT. It translates to CASSLLGLNEKLFF.

This chain connects TRBV30 to TRBJ1-5; 10 nucleotides agree with TRBD1. Germline CDR1 GTSNPN, CDR2 SVGIG (reference sequence). CDR3 length: 15 amino acids. J was trimmed by 6 bases and V by 2 bases; bases with no gene match: 7. This CDR3 reads CAWSPRQGASQPQHF. In DNA, the CDR3 is TGTGCCTGGAGTCCAAGACAGGGGGCATCTCAGCCCCAGCATTTT.

The CDR3 nucleotides read TGTGCCAGCAGCTTAGAGGGGTTCGGCAATCAGCCCCAGCATTTT. Its protein is CASSLEGFGNQPQHF. The gene calls are TRBV7-2 and TRBJ1-5; weak D call: TRBD1 (5 bases). Trimming left V 1 base short and J 2 bases short, with 9 bases between. Germline CDR1 and CDR2: SGHTA and FQGNSA. The CDR3 has 15 amino acids.

The rearrangement uses TRBV6-2 or TRBV6-3 and TRBJ2-3; 7 bases are a match to TRBD2. Per germline, CDR1 MNHEY and CDR2 SVGEGT. V shed 6 bases, J shed 10 bases, and the junction held 10 bases outside the gene matches. The CDR3 is 13 amino acids. In DNA, the CDR3 is TGTGCCAGCAGCTCTGCGACTAGCTACTCGCAGTATTTT. Protein product: CASSSATSYSQYF.

The J gene is TRBJ1-2, the V gene TRBV30; unclear D gene. Trimming took 5 bases from V and 4 from J, leaving 11 bases between them. The germline gives CDR1 GTSNPN, CDR2 SVGIG (reference sequence). The CDR3 runs to 12 residues. The DNA for the CDR3 is TGTGCCTGGGCCCCGGGAGGCTATGGCTACACCTTC. Its protein is CAWAPGGYGYTF.

V and J are TRBV4-2 and TRBJ2-5, with D possibly matching TRBD2 (6 bases). V lost 1 base and J lost 5, with 17 bases in between. The CDR3 loop spans 16 amino acids. Germline loops: CDR1 LGHNA, CDR2 YNFKEQ. The CDR3 DNA reads as TGTGCCAGCAGCCAAGCCACCGTCGGGAGAGAGGAGACCCAGTACTTC. It codes for CASSQATVGREETQYF.

The J gene is TRBJ1-6, the V gene TRBV7-2; 10 bases are shared with TRBD1. J lost 7 bases, V lost 3 bases, and 12 bases had no gene match. This CDR3 comprises 18 residues. Germline CDR1 is SGHTA and CDR2 is FQGNSA. The CDR3 sequence is CASSFDRGRLNPNSPLHF. The CDR3 DNA follows: TGTGCCAGCAGCTTTGACAGGGGGCGACTGAACCCCAATTCACCCCTCCACTTT.

The rearrangement uses TRBV9 and TRBJ1-1; D not resolved. CDR3 length: 13 residues. Per germline, CDR1 SGDLS and CDR2 YYNGEE. Deletions cut 0 bases from V and 8 bases from J, with 11 bases between. CDR3 region: CASSVDSPSEAFF. The CDR3 DNA sequence: TGTGCCAGCAGCGTAGACAGTCCCTCCGAAGCTTTCTTT.

The chain couples TRBV5-1 to TRBJ1-3; D not resolved. The CDR3 runs to 16 residues. The germline CDR1 and CDR2 sequences are SGHRS and YFSETQ. Trimming removed 0 bases from V and 0 bases from J, with 10 bases in between. Here the CDR3 DNA reads TGCGCCAGCAGCTTGGCCGGTTCGTCCTCTGGAAACACCATATATTTT. It specifies CASSLAGSSSGNTIYF.

This clone occurred once. The V gene is TRBV27, the J gene TRBJ1-3; D unresolved. CDR1 and CDR2 (germline): MNHEY, SMNVEV (reference sequence). The CDR3 length is 15 residues. Trimming pared 2 bases from V and 4 bases from J, leaving 12 bases between. The CDR3: CASSLKADSGNTIYF. CDR3 sequence (DNA): TGTGCCAGCAGTTTAAAGGCAGACTCCGGAAACACCATATATTTT.

The chain couples TRBV19 to TRBJ1-2; D unresolved. The CDR3 loop spans 12 amino acids. Germline V gives CDR1 LNHDA, CDR2 SQIVND (reference sequence). V was shortened by 3 bases and J by 4 bases, with 6 bases between the two germline ends. This chain's CDR3 is CASSINLYGYTF. In nucleotides, the CDR3 is TGTGCCAGTAGTATTAATCTCTATGGCTACACCTTC.

The genes are TRBV9 and TRBJ2-3, with 9 bases matching TRBD2. Trimming cost V 3 bases and J 3 bases; bases outside gene matches: 8. CDR1 and CDR2 from the germline V gene are SGDLS and YYNGEE. The CDR3 contains 16 residues. CDR3 in DNA: TGTGCCAGCAGCGGAGAAGGAGCGGGGGGTACAGATACGCAGTATTTT. It encodes CASSGEGAGGTDTQYF. Variable domain in full (rest from reference TRBV9 and TRBJ2-3): DSGVTQTPKHLITATGQRVTLRCSPRSGDLSVYWYQQSLDQGLQFLIQYYNGEERAKGNILERFSAQQFPDLHSELNLSSLELGDSALYFCASSGEGAGGTDTQYFGPGTRLTVL.